What follows are 10 T cell receptor beta chains derived from one specimen sequenced in a study of T cell changes during pregnancy in multiple sclerosis. TCRdb keeps only in-frame clones here, not all; method: immunoSEQ multiplex PCR. The sample holds 35,000 to 40,000 clones; 88% are singletons and the top ten take 1.2%. Sequencing was performed on CD4+ T cells from peripheral blood mononuclear cells, taken before pregnancy. These receptors came from a female donor with multiple sclerosis, enrolled in a pregnancy study.

The V and J genes are TRBV6-1 and TRBJ1-4; possible D gene TRBD1, 6 bases. This CDR3 is built from 14 residues. The germline V gene encodes CDR1 MNHNS and CDR2 SASEGT. Deletions cut 11 bases from V and 7 bases from J, with 20 bases between. CDR3 region: CASTRRGAGEKLFF. The CDR3 region has the DNA TGTGCCTCAACTCGGCGGGGGGCGGGTGAAAAACTGTTTTTT.

This rearrangement joins TRBV6-5 to TRBJ2-1; 8 nucleotides agree with TRBD2. The CDR3 spans 14 residues. With 6 bases clipped from V and 5 bases from J, the junction kept 6 bases outside the gene matches. The germline V gene encodes CDR1 MNHEY and CDR2 SVGAGI. This CDR3 is CASSPSGSHNEQFF. The CDR3 nucleotides are TGTGCCAGCAGCCCAAGCGGGAGCCACAATGAGCAGTTCTTC.

V gene TRBV19 combines with J gene TRBJ2-3, with 7 nucleotides matching TRBD1. Unmatched junction bases numbered 1, after V lost 0 bases and J lost 4 bases. There are 14 residues in the CDR3. Germline assignment: CDR1 LNHDA and CDR2 SQIVND (reference sequence). CDR3 DNA: TGTGCCAGTAGTATAGATCAGGGGGCAGATACGCAGTATTTT. Protein sequence: CASSIDQGADTQYF.

The genes are TRBV19 and TRBJ2-7; 7 bases are a match to TRBD1. This CDR3 region has 14 residues. CDR1 is LNHDA and CDR2 is SQIVND in the germline V gene (reference sequence). The V and J ends lost 5 bases and 5 bases, in that order; junction bases with no gene match: 9. The CDR3 sequence is CASSSWDRKNEQYF. CDR3 DNA sequence: TGTGCCAGTAGTTCATGGGACAGAAAAAACGAGCAGTACTTC.

The gene calls are TRBV7-6 and TRBJ2-1; 10 bases fit TRBD2. With 1 base clipped from V and 5 bases from J, the junction kept 5 bases outside the gene matches. Looked up from germline, CDR1 is SGHVS and CDR2 is FNYEAQ. The CDR3 consists of 16 residues. CDR3 sequence reads: CASSLEVLAGNNEQFF. The CDR3 DNA reads as TGTGCCAGCAGCTTAGAGGTACTAGCGGGAAACAATGAGCAGTTCTTC.

J is TRBJ2-5 and V is TRBV6-1; weak D call: TRBD1 (8 bases). The CDR3 loop spans 15 amino acids. V shed 4 bases and J shed 5 bases, with 17 bases lying between them. The germline gives CDR1 MNHNS, CDR2 SASEGT. The CDR3, as DNA: TGTGCCAGCAGTGGACAGGGGTGGGGGGGGGAGACCCAGTACTTC. This gives the protein CASSGQGWGGETQYF.

This chain joins TRBV18 and TRBJ2-1, with 7 bases lining up with TRBD2. This CDR3 comprises 15 residues. Per the germline V gene, CDR1 is KGHSH and CDR2 is LQKENI. J was trimmed by 4 bases and V by 4 bases; bases with no gene match: 7. DNA for the CDR3: TGTGCCAGCTCACTTCAGCGGGATGTGTACAATGAGCAGTTCTTC. Its translation: CASSLQRDVYNEQFF. The full variable domain, with the rest looked up from reference TRBV18 and TRBJ2-1, is NAGVMQNPRHLVRRRGQEARLRCSPMKGHSHVYWYRQLPEEGLKFMVYLQKENIIDESGMPKERFSAEFPKEGPSILRIQQVVRGDSAAYFCASSLQRDVYNEQFFGPGTRLTVL.

V and J are TRBV12-2 and TRBJ1-5; TRBD1, the table's D call, was not compared with the DNA. TRBV12-2 is shown as a pseudogene. CDR3 length: 13 residues. CDR3 in amino acids: CASRSNTGTPQHF. The CDR3 DNA reads TGTGCAAGTCGCTCCAACACAGGGACGCCCCAGCATTTT.

This clone occurred once. The chain couples TRBV10-3 to TRBJ1-2; TRBD1 is a possible D gene (6 bases). Trimming shortened V by 2 bases and J by 6 bases, and 7 bases separated the two germline ends. Looked up from germline, CDR1 is ENHRY and CDR2 is SYGVKD. The CDR3 covers 12 residues. DNA of the CDR3: TGTGCCATCAGTGAGAGGACAGATGGCTACACCTTC. This gives the protein CAISERTDGYTF.

This chain links TRBV18 with TRBJ2-1; tentatively, D is TRBD2 (5 bases). The germline V and J ends were trimmed by 2 bases and 1 base, with 15 bases remaining between them. Germline-derived CDR1 and CDR2 are KGHSH and LQKENI. The CDR3 spans 17 residues. CDR3 sequence: CASSPRLAAASYNEQFF. The CDR3 DNA follows: TGTGCCAGCTCACCAAGGCTAGCCGCCGCGTCCTACAATGAGCAGTTCTTC.